The clone carrying this T cell receptor beta chain has at least ten counts. Its cognate antigen is unknown. This CDR3 comprises 15 residues. Trimming took 3 bases from V and 6 from J, leaving 18 bases between them. Unique molecular identifiers were incorporated during preparation of the TCRbeta library. TCRdb re-called the PCR reads with MiXCR, one entry per CDR3 protein. The sample lists about 250,000 distinct CDR3 sequences, 20% to 30% occurring once. This entry belongs to a study of T-cell reconstitution after alpha-beta-depleted transplantation in children. Study outcomes and limitations: It was newly produced T cells that mostly accounted for T-cell counts and diversity one year after transplant. Alpha-beta T cells about two months after transplant reportedly derived from several hundred expanded graft clones. Surviving thymic progenitors and recipient T cells were the source of high TCRbeta diversity at day 60 in some patients.

The chain uses TRBV12-3 or TRBV12-4 and TRBJ2-7, with D perhaps matching TRBD2 (6 bases). Sequenced here: PBMCs, mostly from graft donor cells, sampled 360 days after TCRalphabeta/CD19-depleted stem cell transplant. This TCR came from a female patient between 2 and 15 years old who had a stem cell transplant for congenital amegakaryocytic thrombocytopenia, so the T cells may come from the graft donor. CDR3 sequence: CASSFRLGRSGEQYF. The CDR3 DNA follows: TGTGCCAGCAGTTTCCGACTAGGGCGAAGCGGCGAGCAGTACTTC.